This paragraph covers one T cell receptor (beta chain) sequence. Germline and junction disagree at one end, which may indicate a read error. Data came from immunoSEQ multiplex PCR; TCRdb stores just in-frame clones and leaves some out. The sample records fewer than 200,000 clones, 70% to 90% being singletons. This sample is part of a study of T cell responses to AZD1222 COVID-19 vaccine. The clonotype comes from an adult who received the AZD1222 COVID-19 vaccine. Material: peripheral blood, obtained 28 days after the second AZD1222 dose.

The CDR3 region is CTSSQDRQGDSPLHF. The CDR3 nucleotides read TGCACCAGCAGCCAAGATCGGCAGGGGGATTCACCCCTCCACTTT. The chain carries TRBV4-3 and TRBJ1-6; the match to TRBD1 covers 7 bases. The V gene's germline CDR1 is LGHNA and CDR2 YSLEER. CDR3 size: 15 residues.